Presented here are 13 T cell receptor beta chains from one specimen sequenced in a study of T cells in Graves' hyperthyroidism and ophthalmopathy. The TCR beta CDR3 regions underwent amplification using RNA transcripts as the source. The primer set for the first-round RT-PCR of the TCR CDR3 was HTBI. TCRdb ran MiXCR on the multiplex PCR reads and lists one entry per CDR3 protein. The repertoire has fewer than 550,000 distinct CDR3 sequences, around 16% of them found once; the top ten carry roughly 15%. The specimen sequenced was blood. Source of these receptors: a woman younger than 35 with Graves' hyperthyroidism.

V and J are TRBV3-1 and TRBJ1-6, with 9 bases that match TRBD1. CDR3 size: 17 residues. Trimming took 5 bases from V and 4 from J; bases not matched to a gene: 9. CDR1 is LGHDT, CDR2 YNNKEL, per germline (reference sequence). As DNA, the CDR3 is TGTGCCAGCAGCGCTGAGACAGGGGGTACATATAATTCACCCCTCCACTTT. Residues: CASSAETGGTYNSPLHF.

This clonotype has at least ten counts. In DNA, the CDR3 is TGTGCCAGCAGTCCCCGACAGTATAGCAATCAGCCCCAGCATTTT. It codes for CASSPRQYSNQPQHF. The J gene is TRBJ1-5, the V gene TRBV27, with D possibly TRBD1 on 5 matching bases. V lost 5 bases to trimming and J lost 0 bases, with 11 bases between them. Germline V gene sequence: CDR1 MNHEY, CDR2 SMNVEV (reference sequence). This CDR3 contains 15 residues.

Many counts were recorded for this clonotype. CDR3 nucleotide sequence: TGTGCCAGCAGCTTAAGAGTCCGGTCCCCCGGGAATGAGCAGTTCTTC. As protein: CASSLRVRSPGNEQFF. The chain has TRBV11-2 and TRBJ2-1; D unclear. Germline lookup yields CDR1 SGHAT and CDR2 FQNNGV. V was clipped by 2 bases and J by 7 bases, with 18 bases between them. The length of the CDR3 is 16 residues.

The rearrangement links TRBV15 to TRBJ1-5; D call uncertain. V was trimmed by 0 bases and J by 3 bases, leaving 9 bases between them. The length of the CDR3 is 15 residues. Germline V lookup: CDR1 LNHNV, CDR2 YYDKDF (reference sequence). CDR3 residues: CATSRDRWDNQPQHF. In DNA, the CDR3 is TGTGCCACCAGCAGAGATCGCTGGGACAATCAGCCCCAGCATTTT.

This clonotype was found many times. The chain is built from TRBV5-1 and TRBJ2-7; TRBD1 or TRBD2 may be the D gene (7 bases each). The CDR3 consists of 15 residues. Trimming removed 4 bases from V and 0 bases from J, with 14 bases in between. CDR1 and CDR2 from the germline V gene are SGHRS and YFSETQ. The CDR3, as DNA: TGCGCCAGCAGCCGCGACAGGGACTACTCCTACGAGCAGTACTTC. Translating gives CASSRDRDYSYEQYF. Filled out from reference TRBV5-1 and TRBJ2-7, the complete variable domain reads KAGVTQTPRYLIKTRGQQVTLSCSPISGHRSVSWYQQTPGQGLQFLFEYFSETQRNKGNFPGRFSGRQFSNSRSEMNVSTLELGDSALYLCASSRDRDYSYEQYFGPGTRLTVT.

V gene TRBV14 combines with J gene TRBJ2-5; D is undetermined. CDR3 length: 17 amino acids. CDR1 is SGHDN and CDR2 is FVKESK in the germline V gene. Trimming removed 4 bases at V and 0 bases at J, with 18 bases between. The CDR3 DNA sequence: TGTGCCAGCAGCCCGCGAATCACAACGAATTACCAAGAGACCCAGTACTTC. As protein: CASSPRITTNYQETQYF.

Concerning this clonotype itself: A read error may be the cause here, since a much bigger clone is one base away. The rearrangement links TRBV5-1 to TRBJ1-1, with TRBD1 matching 7 bases. The CDR3 loop spans 15 amino acids. V lost 4 bases, J lost 4 bases, and 10 bases stayed unmatched. Germline V gene sequence: CDR1 SGHRS, CDR2 YFSETQ. The CDR3 nucleotides read TGCGCCAGCAGCGCTGGACAGGTCATGAGCACTGAAGCTTTCTTT. It specifies CASSAGQVMSTEAFF. Looking up the rest from reference TRBV5-1 and TRBJ1-1 gives the full variable domain: KAGVTQTPRYLIKTRGQQVTLSCSPISGHRSVSWYQQTPGQGLQFLFEYFSETQRNKGNFPGRFSGRQFSNSRSEMNVSTLELGDSALYLCASSAGQVMSTEAFFGQGTRLTVV.

This clonotype has at least ten counts. The chain uses TRBV18 and TRBJ2-3; no clear D. There are 15 residues in the CDR3. V was trimmed by 1 base and J by 0 bases, leaving 8 bases between them. Per germline, CDR1 KGHSH and CDR2 LQKENI. As DNA, the CDR3 is TGTGCCAGCTCACCACAAGCTGGGAGCACAGATACGCAGTATTTT. It codes for CASSPQAGSTDTQYF. Combining the CDR3 with reference TRBV18 and TRBJ2-3 gives the whole variable domain NAGVMQNPRHLVRRRGQEARLRCSPMKGHSHVYWYRQLPEEGLKFMVYLQKENIIDESGMPKERFSAEFPKEGPSILRIQQVVRGDSAAYFCASSPQAGSTDTQYFGPGTRLTVL.

The chain couples TRBV20-1 to TRBJ2-7; the match to TRBD2 covers 13 bases. V lost 2 bases and J lost 6; bases outside the gene matches: 7. The CDR3 runs 15 residues. Germline values: CDR1 DFQATT, CDR2 SNEGSKA (reference sequence). CDR3 bases: TGCAGTGCTAGACCCAGGACTAGCGGGAGTGCCGAGCAGTACTTC. Translation gives CSARPRTSGSAEQYF.

This clonotype has at least ten counts. This rearrangement joins TRBV18 to TRBJ1-1; 7 positions agree with TRBD1. CDR1 KGHSH and CDR2 LQKENI come from the germline V gene. Trimming cost V 6 bases and J 1 base; bases outside gene matches: 11. The CDR3 is made up of 16 amino acids. The CDR3 DNA sequence: TGTGCCAGCTCGTTTAATACAGGGGTCACGAACACTGAAGCTTTCTTT. This encodes CASSFNTGVTNTEAFF.

The table lists this clonotype with many counts. The chain carries TRBV27 and TRBJ2-5, with D possibly being TRBD1 or TRBD2 (5 bases each). This CDR3 has 15 residues. V was shortened by 3 bases and J by 2 bases, with 13 bases between the two germline ends. CDR1 and CDR2 (germline): MNHEY, SMNVEV (reference sequence). The CDR3 sequence: CASSFIRGDQETQYF. CDR3 nucleotides: TGTGCCAGCAGTTTCATAAGAGGGGATCAAGAGACCCAGTACTTC.

The chain couples TRBV28 to TRBJ2-3; maybe TRBD2 (5 bases). CDR3 length: 14 residues. Germline CDR1 MDHEN, CDR2 SYDVKM. V lost 4 bases and J lost 6, with 14 bases in between. Here the CDR3 DNA reads TGTGCCAGCAGTTCGAACCCGTCGGGGGATACGCAGTATTTT. Translated, it gives CASSSNPSGDTQYF.

The chain couples TRBV14 to TRBJ2-2; D uncertain. CDR1 and CDR2 (germline): SGHDN, FVKESK. Trimming pared 1 base from V and 0 bases from J, leaving 12 bases between. This CDR3 is built from 17 residues. CDR3: CASSQAGRPANTGELFF. The CDR3 nucleotides read TGTGCCAGCAGCCAAGCGGGCAGGCCAGCGAACACCGGGGAGCTGTTTTTT.